This T cell receptor beta chain was captured in a study of Ad26.COV2.S vaccination and SARS-CoV-2 variants. Clones were read by immunoSEQ multiplex PCR, and TCRdb kept only the in-frame ones, dropping some. The data contain under 400,000 clones, 87% of them singletons. The ends lost 4 bases at V and 1 base at J; junction bases unmatched: 6. There are 16 residues in the CDR3. Germline V gives CDR1 SGHRS, CDR2 YFSETQ. Treatment described: over 15 received Ad26.COV2.S at low or high dose, single or two shots; a few received placebo; per-sample allocation not given. Collection of the samples took place on day 63 after the first injection of vaccine or placebo.

The genes are TRBV5-1 and TRBJ2-1; 9 nucleotides line up with TRBD2. Sequences were derived from peripheral blood, sampled in a trial of Ad26.COV2.S vaccine versus placebo. This clonotype originated in a person between 18 and 65 years old who received the Ad26.COV2.S COVID-19 vaccine or a placebo. This chain's CDR3 is CASSRGGAGSYNEQFF. Written as DNA, the CDR3 is TGCGCCAGCAGCCGCGGGGGGGCAGGGTCCTACAATGAGCAGTTCTTC.